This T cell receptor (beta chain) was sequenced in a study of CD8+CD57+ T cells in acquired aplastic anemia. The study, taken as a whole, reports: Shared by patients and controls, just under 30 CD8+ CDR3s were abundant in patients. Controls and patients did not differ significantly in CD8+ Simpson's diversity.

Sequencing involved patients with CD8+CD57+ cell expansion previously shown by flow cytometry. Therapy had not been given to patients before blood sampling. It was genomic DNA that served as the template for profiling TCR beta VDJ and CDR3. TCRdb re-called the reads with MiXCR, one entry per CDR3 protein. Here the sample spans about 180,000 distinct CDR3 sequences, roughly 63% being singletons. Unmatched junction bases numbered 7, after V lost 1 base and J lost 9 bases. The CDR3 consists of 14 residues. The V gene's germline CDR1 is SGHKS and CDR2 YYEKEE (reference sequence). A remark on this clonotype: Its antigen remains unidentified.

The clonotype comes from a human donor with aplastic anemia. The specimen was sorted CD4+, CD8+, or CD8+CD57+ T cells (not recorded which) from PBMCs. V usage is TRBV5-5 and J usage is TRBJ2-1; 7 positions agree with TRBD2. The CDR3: CASSLSGAGGEQFF. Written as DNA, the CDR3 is TGTGCCAGCAGCTTGAGCGGGGCCGGGGGTGAGCAGTTCTTC.